This T cell receptor (beta chain) derives from a study of Ad26.COV2.S vaccination and SARS-CoV-2 variants. Data came from immunoSEQ multiplex PCR; TCRdb stores just in-frame clones and leaves some out. This table has 350,000 to 600,000 clones, nearly 90% appearing once. V lost 4 bases, J lost 8 bases, and 15 bases lay in between. This CDR3 has 14 amino acids. Germline-derived CDR1 and CDR2 are SGHVS and FNYEAQ. As to treatment: around 19 received Ad26.COV2.S at low or high dose, single or two shots; roughly 5 received placebo; per-sample allocation not given. All samples were drawn on day 63, counting from the first vaccine or placebo injection.

Sequenced material: peripheral blood, taken in a trial of Ad26.COV2.S vaccine versus placebo. This receptor was identified in a person aged 18-60 years who received the Ad26.COV2.S COVID-19 vaccine or a placebo. The J gene is TRBJ2-1, the V gene TRBV7-6; D tentatively reads TRBD1 or TRBD2 (5 bases each). This chain's CDR3 is CASSSRDGTYEQFF. The CDR3 DNA reads TGTGCCAGCAGCTCCCGGGACGGCACGTATGAGCAGTTCTTC.